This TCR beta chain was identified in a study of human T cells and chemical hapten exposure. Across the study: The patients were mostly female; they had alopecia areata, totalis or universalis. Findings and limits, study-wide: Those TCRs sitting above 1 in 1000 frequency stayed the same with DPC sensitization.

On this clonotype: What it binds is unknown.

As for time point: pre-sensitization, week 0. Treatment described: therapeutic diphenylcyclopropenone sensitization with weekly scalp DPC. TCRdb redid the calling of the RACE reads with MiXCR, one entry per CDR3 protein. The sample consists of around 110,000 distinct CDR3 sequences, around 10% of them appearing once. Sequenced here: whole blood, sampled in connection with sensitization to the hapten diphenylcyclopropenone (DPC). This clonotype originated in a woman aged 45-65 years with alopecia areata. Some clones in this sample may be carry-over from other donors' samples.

The CDR3 loop is CASSLTGDTYEQYF. The CDR3 DNA follows: TGTGCCAGCAGCTTGACAGGGGATACCTACGAGCAGTACTTC. V usage is TRBV7-2 and J usage is TRBJ2-7; 8 bases line up with TRBD1. V shed 3 bases, J shed 2 bases, and the junction held 3 bases outside the gene matches. Per germline, CDR1 SGHTA and CDR2 FQGNSA. The CDR3 contains 14 residues.